The rows below give T cell receptor beta chains drawn from one sample of a study of OX40 agonist ivuxolimab in advanced cancers. Generated by immunoSEQ multiplex PCR, the TCRdb table keeps only in-frame clones and is missing some. The table includes some 66,000 clones, less than 90% detected once. The sequencing here drew on CD4+ or CD8+ T cells sorted from blood, taken in a trial of the OX40 agonist ivuxolimab. The receptors stem from an adult with an advanced solid tumor such as melanoma, head and neck, liver or kidney cancer. Each CDR3 is given with its conserved first and last residue. The D gene is left open where the match is weak. Clone sizes are given selectively: once, few, many, or a class where the clone is expanded.

V gene: TRBV27
clone size: .
D gene: .
J gene: TRBJ2-1
CDR3 protein: CASSLYGGEQFF
CDR3 DNA: TGTGCCAGCAGTTTATACGGGGGTGAGCAGTTCTTC

V gene: TRBV12-5
clone size: .
D gene: TRBD1
J gene: TRBJ2-5
CDR3 protein: CASGLVRGQGLYQETQYF
CDR3 DNA: TGTGCTAGTGGTTTGGTAAGGGGACAGGGACTGTACCAAGAGACCCAGTACTTC

V gene: TRBV5-1
clone size: .
D gene: TRBD2
J gene: TRBJ2-7
CDR3 protein: CASSARLAGGYEQYF
CDR3 DNA: TGCGCCAGCAGCGCCCGACTAGCGGGAGGCTACGAGCAGTACTTC

V gene: TRBV5-6
clone size: .
D gene: .
J gene: TRBJ2-3
CDR3 protein: CASSLGVGTGFTDTQYF
CDR3 DNA: TGTGCCAGCAGCTTGGGGGTAGGGACGGGATTCACAGATACGCAGTATTTT

V gene: TRBV7-6
clone size: .
D gene: .
J gene: TRBJ2-5
CDR3 protein: CASSVSGTAETQYF
CDR3 DNA: TGTGCCAGCAGCGTGTCCGGGACGGCGGAGACCCAGTACTTC

V gene: TRBV12-2
clone size: .
D gene: .
J gene: TRBJ2-1
CDR3 protein: CASRLVHSTGGSYNEQFF
CDR3 DNA: TGTGCAAGTCGCTTAGTACACAGCACGGGAGGCTCCTACAATGAGCAGTTCTTC

V gene: TRBV7-2
clone size: .
D gene: TRBD2
J gene: TRBJ2-3
CDR3 protein: CASSSTSGSNTDTQYF
CDR3 DNA: TGTGCCAGCAGCTCGACTAGCGGGAGCAACACAGATACGCAGTATTTT

V gene: TRBV19
clone size: .
D gene: TRBD1
J gene: TRBJ2-5
CDR3 protein: CASSGRTGDETQYF
CDR3 DNA: TGTGCCAGTAGTGGAAGGACAGGGGACGAGACCCAGTACTTC

V gene: TRBV6-1
clone size: .
D gene: .
J gene: TRBJ2-7
CDR3 protein: CASSVPGYEQYF
CDR3 DNA: TGTGCCAGCAGTGTCCCCGGGTACGAGCAGTACTTC

V gene: TRBV9
clone size: .
D gene: TRBD2
J gene: TRBJ2-3
CDR3 protein: CASSAGLAGGDTQYF
CDR3 DNA: TGTGCCAGCAGCGCGGGACTAGCGGGAGGTGATACGCAGTATTTT

V gene: TRBV4-3
clone size: medium-sized
D gene: .
J gene: TRBJ2-7
CDR3 protein: CASSQEDRLGYEQYF
CDR3 DNA: TGCGCCAGCAGCCAAGAAGACAGGCTGGGATACGAGCAGTACTTC

V gene: TRBV6-5
clone size: few
D gene: .
J gene: TRBJ1-5
CDR3 protein: CASRGARNQPQHF
CDR3 DNA: TGTGCCAGCAGGGGGGCGCGCAATCAGCCCCAGCATTTT

V gene: TRBV7-9
clone size: .
D gene: .
J gene: TRBJ2-1
CDR3 protein: CASSFDSSYNEQFF
CDR3 DNA: TGTGCCAGCAGCTTTGATAGCTCCTACAATGAGCAGTTCTTC

V gene: TRBV2
clone size: .
D gene: TRBD2
J gene: TRBJ2-1
CDR3 protein: CASSPDGLAGVSMPFF
CDR3 DNA: TGTGCCAGCAGTCCAGACGGACTAGCGGGAGTTAGTATGCCGTTCTTC

V gene: TRBV5-1
clone size: once
D gene: TRBD1
J gene: TRBJ2-5
CDR3 protein: CASSDRTGGKETQYF
CDR3 DNA: TGCGCCAGCAGCGACCGGACAGGGGGAAAAGAGACCCAGTACTTC

V gene: TRBV18
clone size: .
D gene: TRBD1
J gene: TRBJ1-5
CDR3 protein: CASSRQGGAGNQPQHF
CDR3 DNA: TGTGCCAGCTCACGACAGGGTGGCGCGGGCAATCAGCCCCAGCATTTT

V gene: TRBV27
clone size: once
D gene: TRBD2
J gene: TRBJ2-2
CDR3 protein: CATSLTRLAGGPGTGELFF
CDR3 DNA: TGTGCCACCAGTCTTACCCGACTAGCGGGAGGGCCGGGCACCGGGGAGCTGTTTTTT

V gene: TRBV11-2
clone size: once
D gene: .
J gene: TRBJ2-3
CDR3 protein: CASSLGTDTQYF
CDR3 DNA: TGTGCCAGCAGCTTAGGGACAGATACGCAGTATTTT

V gene: TRBV6-1
clone size: .
D gene: TRBD1
J gene: TRBJ1-2
CDR3 protein: CASSPDRELGYTF
CDR3 DNA: TGTGCCAGCAGTCCAGACAGGGAATTGGGCTACACCTTC

V gene: TRBV7-2
clone size: .
D gene: .
J gene: TRBJ2-5
CDR3 protein: CASSLGPGTAWEQYF
CDR3 DNA: TGTGCCAGCAGCTTAGGACCCGGGACCGCCTGGGAGCAGTACTTC

V gene: TRBV27
clone size: .
D gene: .
J gene: TRBJ1-1
CDR3 protein: CASSLNVIEAFF
CDR3 DNA: TGTGCCAGCAGTTTAAATGTTATTGAAGCTTTCTTT

V gene: TRBV28
clone size: few
D gene: .
J gene: TRBJ1-3
CDR3 protein: CASSPTASAIYF
CDR3 DNA: TGTGCCAGCAGCCCTACAGCATCGGCCATATATTTT

V gene: TRBV15
clone size: .
D gene: .
J gene: TRBJ2-6
CDR3 protein: CATSLSSGANVLTF
CDR3 DNA: TGTGCCACCAGCTTATCCTCTGGGGCCAACGTCCTGACTTTC

V gene: TRBV5-4
clone size: .
D gene: .
J gene: TRBJ1-1
CDR3 protein: CASSLVSNTEAFF
CDR3 DNA: TGTGCCAGCAGCTTGGTTTCTAACACTGAAGCTTTCTTT

V gene: TRBV27
clone size: .
D gene: .
J gene: TRBJ2-5
CDR3 protein: CASSYLETQYF
CDR3 DNA: TGTGCCAGCAGTTACCTCGAGACCCAGTACTTC

V gene: TRBV7-2
clone size: .
D gene: .
J gene: TRBJ2-7
CDR3 protein: CASSFDGGPSYEQYF
CDR3 DNA: TGTGCCAGCAGCTTCGATGGAGGGCCCTCCTACGAGCAGTACTTC

V gene: TRBV7-6
clone size: .
D gene: .
J gene: TRBJ2-2
CDR3 protein: CASSRTGLNTGELFF
CDR3 DNA: TGTGCCAGCAGCCGGACCGGCCTAAACACCGGGGAGCTGTTTTTT

V gene: TRBV5-6
clone size: .
D gene: .
J gene: TRBJ2-4
CDR3 protein: CASMQMVAKNIQYF
CDR3 DNA: TGTGCCAGCATGCAAATGGTAGCCAAAAACATTCAGTACTTC

V gene: TRBV6-5
clone size: .
D gene: .
J gene: TRBJ1-5
CDR3 protein: CASSLRRGTQPQHF
CDR3 DNA: TGTGCCAGCAGCCTCCGTAGGGGGACTCAGCCCCAGCATTTT

V gene: TRBV5-1
clone size: .
D gene: TRBD2
J gene: TRBJ2-7
CDR3 protein: CASSTSGSYEQYF
CDR3 DNA: TGCGCCAGCAGCACTAGCGGGTCATACGAGCAGTACTTC

V gene: TRBV7-3
clone size: once
D gene: .
J gene: TRBJ2-3
CDR3 protein: CASSPLPLSTDTQYF
CDR3 DNA: TGTGCCAGCAGCCCTCTACCCCTAAGCACAGATACGCAGTATTTT

V gene: TRBV11-2
clone size: few
D gene: TRBD2
J gene: TRBJ2-7
CDR3 protein: CASSLVTSGSSYEQYF
CDR3 DNA: TGTGCCAGCAGCTTAGTGACTAGCGGGAGCTCCTACGAGCAGTACTTC

V gene: TRBV11-2
clone size: .
D gene: .
J gene: TRBJ1-1
CDR3 protein: CASSLVGGQAPNTEAFF
CDR3 DNA: TGTGCCAGCAGCTTAGTGGGGGGGCAGGCCCCGAACACTGAAGCTTTCTTT

V gene: TRBV16
clone size: .
D gene: TRBD1
J gene: TRBJ2-7
CDR3 protein: CASSQLGQGFYEQYF
CDR3 DNA: TGTGCCAGCAGCCAACTAGGACAGGGTTTCTACGAGCAGTACTTC

V gene: TRBV11-2
clone size: .
D gene: .
J gene: TRBJ1-2
CDR3 protein: CASSFGQSYGYTF
CDR3 DNA: TGTGCCAGCAGCTTTGGACAGAGCTATGGCTACACCTTC

V gene: TRBV19
clone size: .
D gene: .
J gene: TRBJ1-3
CDR3 protein: CASSLQTGASGNTIYF
CDR3 DNA: TGTGCCAGTAGTCTGCAGACAGGTGCCTCTGGAAACACCATATATTTT

V gene: TRBV30
clone size: .
D gene: TRBD1
J gene: TRBJ1-6
CDR3 protein: CAWSPNFGQGDYNSPLHF
CDR3 DNA: TGTGCCTGGAGTCCCAATTTCGGACAGGGGGATTATAATTCACCCCTCCACTTT

V gene: TRBV27
clone size: .
D gene: .
J gene: TRBJ2-5
CDR3 protein: CASSPTYQETQYF
CDR3 DNA: TGTGCCAGCAGTCCCACGTACCAAGAGACCCAGTACTTC

V gene: TRBV19
clone size: .
D gene: .
J gene: TRBJ2-4
CDR3 protein: CASSSQGGIAKNIQYF
CDR3 DNA: TGTGCCAGTAGTTCACAGGGCGGTATAGCCAAAAACATTCAGTACTTC

V gene: TRBV5-4
clone size: .
D gene: .
J gene: TRBJ1-5
CDR3 protein: CASSREPHQPQHF
CDR3 DNA: TGTGCCAGCAGCCGAGAACCCCATCAGCCCCAGCATTTT

V gene: TRBV6-6
clone size: .
D gene: TRBD1
J gene: TRBJ2-7
CDR3 protein: CASSYSNRGLVEQYF
CDR3 DNA: TGTGCCAGCAGTTACTCGAACAGGGGGCTTGTCGAGCAGTACTTC

V gene: TRBV28
clone size: medium-sized
D gene: .
J gene: TRBJ1-2
CDR3 protein: CASSADSYGYTF
CDR3 DNA: TGTGCCAGCAGTGCGGACAGCTATGGCTACACCTTC

V gene: TRBV11-2
clone size: .
D gene: TRBD2
J gene: TRBJ2-7
CDR3 protein: CASSLQPGLGAYEQYF
CDR3 DNA: TGTGCCAGCAGCCTCCAACCGGGACTAGGGGCCTACGAGCAGTACTTC

V gene: TRBV6-1
clone size: .
D gene: TRBD1
J gene: TRBJ2-2
CDR3 protein: CASSVDRGLTGELFF
CDR3 DNA: TGTGCCAGCAGTGTGGACAGGGGACTCACCGGGGAGCTGTTTTTT

V gene: TRBV11-3
clone size: .
D gene: .
J gene: TRBJ1-2
CDR3 protein: CASSLNREGHGYTF
CDR3 DNA: TGTGCCAGCAGCTTAAACAGGGAGGGGCATGGCTACACCTTC

V gene: TRBV5-1
clone size: .
D gene: .
J gene: TRBJ2-5
CDR3 protein: CASSLVFETQYF
CDR3 DNA: TGCGCCAGCAGCTTGGTTTTTGAGACCCAGTACTTC